A selection of T cell receptor beta chains follows, all from one sample in a study of blood T cell repertoires in COVID-19. Sequencing used immunoSEQ multiplex PCR; TCRdb keeps in-frame clones, though not all of them. The data contain about 150,000 clones, about nine tenths of them singletons. Sequenced material: PBMCs or T cells enriched from blood (not recorded which). These receptors were taken from a man aged 45-65 years who had recovered from COVID-19. CDR3s include the opening cysteine and the closing phenylalanine or tryptophan. The order of the fields is clone size, D gene, V gene, J gene, CDR3 DNA, CDR3 protein. A D gene is named only where the DNA matches it firmly. The listing skips clone size in some rows; elsewhere it reads once, few, many or a size class.

.	TRBD1	TRBV6-2/TRBV6-3	TRBJ1-3	TGTGCCAGCAGTTTAGGGGGCCGCTCTGGAAACACCATATATTTT	CASSLGGRSGNTIYF
.	.	TRBV10-1	TRBJ1-2	TGCGCCAGCAGTGATCGGCAGGAAAGCTATGGCTACACCTTC	CASSDRQESYGYTF
.	.	TRBV7-2	TRBJ1-1	TGTGCCAGCAGCTTAGGATGGGGGCGCGTTGACACTGAAGCTTTCTTT	CASSLGWGRVDTEAFF
.	.	TRBV5-4	TRBJ1-1	TGTGCCAGCAGCACTACAGGGTATCGAATTGAAGCTTTCTTT	CASSTTGYRIEAFF
.	.	TRBV2	TRBJ1-2	TGTGCCAGCGGAGGGGCGGGGTCGATCTATGGCTACACCTTC	CASGGAGSIYGYTF
.	.	TRBV5-1	TRBJ2-3	TGCGCCAGCACGATTGACTCCTCTAGCACAGATACGCAGTATTTT	CASTIDSSSTDTQYF
.	.	TRBV30	TRBJ2-7	TGTGCCTGGAGTGTACAGGCCAGCTCCTACGAGCAGTACTTC	CAWSVQASSYEQYF
.	.	TRBV28	TRBJ1-4	TGTGCCAGCACCCGGGGTGAAAAACTGTTTTTT	CASTRGEKLFF
few	TRBD1	TRBV24-1	TRBJ1-1	TGTGCCACCAGTGCCCGAGGACAGGGGGTGAAGGACACTGAAGCTTTCTTT	CATSARGQGVKDTEAFF
once	.	TRBV21-1	TRBJ1-2	TGTGCCAGCACCCGCCGGAGTTTACCGGGACAGGGAGGCTTGGGCTACACCTTC	CASTRRSLPGQGGLGYTF
.	TRBD2	TRBV24-1	TRBJ2-5	TGTGCCACCAGTTGGGGGGGGCTAGCGGGGCCTCAAGAGACCCAGTACTTC	CATSWGGLAGPQETQYF
.	TRBD2	TRBV14	TRBJ2-2	TGTGCCAGCAGCCAAGCTAGTGGACTAGCGGGGCCCAACACCGGGGAGCTGTTTTTT	CASSQASGLAGPNTGELFF
.	.	TRBV15	TRBJ1-6	TGTGCCACCAGCAGAGATGTCAGGGAGGGTAGTAGATCACCCCTCCACTTT	CATSRDVREGSRSPLHF
.	.	TRBV18	TRBJ2-2	TGTGCCAGCTCACCGGACAGTCCCGGGGAGCTGTTTTTT	CASSPDSPGELFF
once	.	TRBV12-5	TRBJ1-1	TGTGCTAGTGGTTTGGTAAATGGGGGGGACACTGAAGCTTTCTTT	CASGLVNGGDTEAFF
.	.	TRBV6-2/TRBV6-3	TRBJ2-7	TGTGCCAGCAGTTACCAGGGGCAAGGCTTTACTGAGCAGTACTTC	CASSYQGQGFTEQYF
.	TRBD2	TRBV19	TRBJ2-2	TGTGCCACCAAGCGGGGAACGAACACCGGGGAGCTGTTTTTT	CATKRGTNTGELFF
.	TRBD1	TRBV5-5	TRBJ1-6	TGTGCCAGCAGTGACCGTGCAGGGGGTGGGAGAAATTCACCCCTCCACTTT	CASSDRAGGGRNSPLHF
.	TRBD1	TRBV6-5	TRBJ1-1	TGTGCCAGCAGTTACACCAACACAGGGGACACTGAAGCTTTCTTT	CASSYTNTGDTEAFF
.	.	TRBV5-5	TRBJ1-2	TGTGCCAGCAGCCCCTACCTAGGGGGGAGGGATGGCTACACCTTC	CASSPYLGGRDGYTF
once	.	TRBV15	TRBJ2-3	TGTGCCACCTCGAATTGGGCCCTTATGGATACGCAGTATTTT	CATSNWALMDTQYF
.	.	TRBV7-2	TRBJ1-3	TGTGCCAGCAGCTTAGGACGGGTAGGGGCGGCTGGAAACACCATATATTTT	CASSLGRVGAAGNTIYF
.	TRBD2	TRBV7-2	TRBJ2-3	TGTGCCAGCAGCTTAGGAGCTCTAGCGGGGGGGCTGACAGATACGCAGTATTTT	CASSLGALAGGLTDTQYF
.	TRBD1	TRBV18	TRBJ2-2	TGTGCCAGCTCACCGAGACAGGGACGCACCGGGGAGCTGTTTTTT	CASSPRQGRTGELFF
medium-sized	TRBD1	TRBV7-9	TRBJ1-4	TGTGCCAGCAGCGATGACAGGGCGAATGAAAAACTGTTTTTT	CASSDDRANEKLFF
.	.	TRBV19	TRBJ2-1	TGTGCCAGTAGTAATCTCTACAATGAGCAGTTCTTC	CASSNLYNEQFF
.	TRBD1	TRBV9	TRBJ1-4	TGTGCCAGCAGCCCGAGCCGGGACAGGGGTGAAAAACTGTTTTTT	CASSPSRDRGEKLFF
once	.	TRBV2	TRBJ1-2	TGTGCCAGCAGTGACGCCAGATCTAACTATGGCTACACCTTC	CASSDARSNYGYTF
.	TRBD2	TRBV18	TRBJ2-5	TGTGCCAGCTCACCGGCTAGCGGGTCGGAGACCCAGTACTTC	CASSPASGSETQYF
.	TRBD2	TRBV2	TRBJ2-3	TGTGCCAGCAGTGACGCTAGCGGGGCCACAGATACGCAGTATTTT	CASSDASGATDTQYF
few	.	TRBV29-1	TRBJ1-2	TGCAGCGTTGAAGATCGCCCAGGGATGAACTATGGCTACACCTTC	CSVEDRPGMNYGYTF
few	.	TRBV11-3	TRBJ2-2	TGTGCCAGCAGCTTAGGGGGCAGGACCGGGGAGCTGTTTTTT	CASSLGGRTGELFF
once	.	TRBV9	TRBJ2-7	TGTGCCAGCAGCGTAGCCAGCGCGTCCTACGAGCAGTACTTC	CASSVASASYEQYF
.	TRBD1	TRBV18	TRBJ1-4	TGTGCCAGCTCGGGACAGCGTAATGAAAAACTGTTTTTT	CASSGQRNEKLFF
.	.	TRBV30	TRBJ1-5	TGTGCCTGGAGTCCGGGGTGGGTTCAGCCCCAGCATTTT	CAWSPGWVQPQHF
.	TRBD1	TRBV2	TRBJ2-1	TGTGCCACCCGCCGACAGGGGTCGTACAATGAGCAGTTCTTC	CATRRQGSYNEQFF
.	.	TRBV28	TRBJ2-1	TGTGCCAGCAGGGGGGCCAGTGCCTCCTACAATGAGCAGTTCTTC	CASRGASASYNEQFF
.	TRBD1	TRBV2	TRBJ2-7	TGTGCCAGCAGTGGGTCCGGGACAGGGGGTTACTACGAGCAGTACTTC	CASSGSGTGGYYEQYF
.	.	TRBV28	TRBJ1-1	TGTGCCAGCAGTTCCACCAGGGGCGGTGTCACTGAAGCTTTCTTT	CASSSTRGGVTEAFF
.	TRBD1	TRBV3-1/TRBV3-2	TRBJ1-1	TGTGCCAGCAGCTATACAGGGGGTAACACTGAAGCTTTCTTT	CASSYTGGNTEAFF
.	TRBD1	TRBV5-6	TRBJ2-3	TGTGCCAGCACCTTCTTTCTGGACAGGGAAGGGACAGATACGCAGTATTTT	CASTFFLDREGTDTQYF
.	.	TRBV6-2/TRBV6-3	TRBJ2-3	TGTGCCAGCAGCTCCTTCGGGGAAGACCTAACGCAGTATTTT	CASSSFGEDLTQYF
few	.	TRBV5-1	TRBJ1-3	TGCGCCAGCAGCTCAAGGACAGACTCTGGAAACACCATATATTTT	CASSSRTDSGNTIYF
once	TRBD1	TRBV7-2	TRBJ2-1	TGTGCCAGCAGCTTTAGGACAGGGTCTGGTGAGCAGTTCTTC	CASSFRTGSGEQFF